The rows below give T cell receptor beta chains drawn from one sample of a study of shared clonotypes between healthy human individuals. Assay used: immunoSEQ multiplex PCR; TCRdb lists only in-frame clones, some missing. The repertoire holds approximately 980,000 clones, about three quarters seen once, with roughly 1.5% in the top ten. The material sequenced was memory CD4+ T cells sorted from blood. The receptors come from a man aged 18 to 30 in good health. CDR3s include the opening cysteine and the closing phenylalanine or tryptophan. D genes are given only for firm matches. Clone size, where shown, is once, few, many, or a class for clones that have expanded.

V gene,clone size,D gene,J gene,CDR3 DNA,CDR3 protein
TRBV7-2,.,.,TRBJ2-1,TGTGCCAGCAGCCCATTTAGCAATGAGCAGTTCTTC,CASSPFSNEQFF
TRBV6-5,few,.,TRBJ1-2,TGTGCCACCCAAGCGAGGGGAGGCTATGGCTACACCTTC,CATQARGGYGYTF
TRBV6-6,.,.,TRBJ2-7,TGTGCCAGCAGTTCTACTACCTCCTACGAGCAGTACTTC,CASSSTTSYEQYF
TRBV4-1,.,.,TRBJ2-5,TGCGCCAGCAGCCCAGGCGTCGGCCGGAGCTACCAAGAGACCCAGTACTTC,CASSPGVGRSYQETQYF
TRBV27,.,TRBD1,TRBJ2-5,TGTGCCAGCATTGGGACAGTCGAACAAGAGACCCAGTACTTC,CASIGTVEQETQYF
TRBV28,.,.,TRBJ2-5,TGTGCCAGCAGTTTATCCAGGGCACAAGAGACCCAGTACTTC,CASSLSRAQETQYF
TRBV9,few,TRBD2,TRBJ2-2,TGTGCCAGCAGCGTATCTCTAGCGGGAGGGTACACCGGGGAGCTGTTTTTT,CASSVSLAGGYTGELFF
TRBV4-3,.,TRBD2,TRBJ2-1,TGCGCCAGCAGCCGTGTAGCGGGAGAGGTCAATGAGCAGTTCTTC,CASSRVAGEVNEQFF
TRBV10-1,.,TRBD1,TRBJ2-2,TGCGCCAGCAGCCGGACAGGGATAAACACCGGGGAGCTGTTTTTT,CASSRTGINTGELFF
TRBV15,.,TRBD2,TRBJ2-1,TGTGCCACCAGCAGAGATTTGACTAGCGGGATTCATGAGCAGTTCTTC,CATSRDLTSGIHEQFF
TRBV6-1,.,.,TRBJ2-3,TGTGCCAGCAGTGAAGTACGGGACTCTTCGCAGTATTTT,CASSEVRDSSQYF
TRBV10-3,.,.,TRBJ2-1,TGTGCCATCAGTTCAGGGACGTCCTACAATGAGCAGTTCTTC,CAISSGTSYNEQFF
TRBV5-1,once,TRBD2,TRBJ2-5,TGCGCCAGCAGCTCACCAGCGGGGAGGGAGACCCAGTACTTC,CASSSPAGRETQYF
TRBV28,.,.,TRBJ2-6,TGTGCCAGCAGTATCTCGAGGGGTCTAGGGGCCAACGTCCTGACTTTC,CASSISRGLGANVLTF
TRBV6-1,.,.,TRBJ2-6,TGTGCCAGCACCCTGGACGGGTCTGGGGCCAACGTCCTGACTTTC,CASTLDGSGANVLTF
TRBV25-1,.,.,TRBJ1-2,TGTGCCAGCAGGGGGGATAAACGCTCGGGCTACACCTTC,CASRGDKRSGYTF
TRBV27,few,.,TRBJ1-4,TGTGCCAGCAGCCCATTGACAGCCGAAAAACTGTTTTTT,CASSPLTAEKLFF
TRBV2,few,TRBD1,TRBJ1-6,TGTGCCAGCAGTGGGGACAGTAATACACCCCTCCACTTT,CASSGDSNTPLHF
TRBV28,once,.,TRBJ2-7,TGTGCCAGCAGACTTAACAGAGAGCAGTACTTC,CASRLNREQYF
TRBV7-9,.,.,TRBJ2-7,TGTGCCAGCAGCTTAGCTCAGGCAGGCTCCTACGAGCAGTACTTC,CASSLAQAGSYEQYF
TRBV9,few,.,TRBJ2-3,TGTGCCAGCAGCGTAGATGGGACTAGCACAGATACGCAGTATTTT,CASSVDGTSTDTQYF
TRBV7-3,.,.,TRBJ2-5,TGTGCCAGCAGCTCCAACCGCCAAGAGACCCAGTACTTC,CASSSNRQETQYF
TRBV2,.,TRBD1,TRBJ2-5,TGTGCCAGCACCGAAGGCGGGACAGGGCGGGAGACCCAGTACTTC,CASTEGGTGRETQYF
TRBV30,.,.,TRBJ1-6,TGTGCCTGGACCCGAAGTCAGGGCTCCTATAATTCACCCCTCCACTTT,CAWTRSQGSYNSPLHF
TRBV19,.,.,TRBJ2-5,TGTGCCAGTAGTATCGCCGCGGGGGAGACCCAGTACTTC,CASSIAAGETQYF
TRBV16,.,.,TRBJ1-2,TGTGCCAGCAGCCAATGGGGGAGTGGAGGCTACACCTTC,CASSQWGSGGYTF
TRBV28,.,.,TRBJ1-3,TGTGCCAGCAGTTTATCGTTGGGGTATGGAAACACCATATATTTT,CASSLSLGYGNTIYF
TRBV2,.,.,TRBJ2-7,TGTGCCAGCAGTGAGCGCAGTGGACCTACGCAGCAGTACTTC,CASSERSGPTQQYF
TRBV29-1,.,TRBD1,TRBJ2-7,TGCAGCGTTGTAAGGACAGGGGGCAACGAGCAGTACTTC,CSVVRTGGNEQYF
TRBV11-2,.,TRBD1,TRBJ2-1,TGTGCCAGCAGCTCGCGACAGGGGAACAATGAGCAGTTCTTC,CASSSRQGNNEQFF
TRBV5-1,once,.,TRBJ2-3,TGCGCCAGCAGCCGGAGAGGGGACACAAGCACAGATACGCAGTATTTT,CASSRRGDTSTDTQYF
TRBV6-4,.,.,TRBJ2-5,TGTGCCAGCAGTGACTCCGGGACCCACCAAGAGACCCAGTACTTC,CASSDSGTHQETQYF
TRBV5-8,.,TRBD2,TRBJ2-5,TGTGCCAGCAGCTTGAAAAAGACTAGCGGGGGAAGAGAGACCCAGTACTTC,CASSLKKTSGGRETQYF
TRBV11-2,few,.,TRBJ1-1,TGTGCCAGCAGCTTAGGGGCTCAGGCCACTGAAGCTTTCTTT,CASSLGAQATEAFF
TRBV15,few,TRBD1,TRBJ1-2,TGTGCCACCAGCAGAGATGACAGGGGAGACTATGGCTACACCTTC,CATSRDDRGDYGYTF
TRBV18,.,.,TRBJ1-5,TGTGCCAGCTCACCAAATCGGGTAGGGAATCAGCCCCAGCATTTT,CASSPNRVGNQPQHF
TRBV5-4,.,.,TRBJ1-2,TGTGCCAGCGGATTCGGGACTTCTCCTAACTATGGCTACACCTTC,CASGFGTSPNYGYTF
TRBV5-1,few,.,TRBJ2-7,TGCGCCAGCAGCTTAGGAGGGAAACCCTACGAGCAGTACTTC,CASSLGGKPYEQYF
TRBV19,.,TRBD2,TRBJ2-3,TGTGCCAGTAGTGCCTGGACTAGCGGGAGCATGAATACGCAGTATTTT,CASSAWTSGSMNTQYF
TRBV18,.,.,TRBJ2-3,TGTGCCAGCTCACCACCAGCGAGCACAGATACGCAGTATTTT,CASSPPASTDTQYF
TRBV30,.,TRBD1,TRBJ1-1,TGTGCCTGGAGTGTGTTACAGGGGGCAGCTGAAGCTTTCTTT,CAWSVLQGAAEAFF
TRBV11-2,few,TRBD2,TRBJ2-1,TGTGCCAGCAGCCGAGGGACTAGCGGGAGATATGGGCAAAGTCAGTTCTTC,CASSRGTSGRYGQSQFF
TRBV28,.,.,TRBJ2-7,TGTGCCAGCAGCCGAGACGGACAGTTAGCCTACGAGCAGTACTTC,CASSRDGQLAYEQYF
TRBV7-2,.,TRBD2,TRBJ2-3,TGTGCCAGCAGCTTAGTTGGGCGGGGGGGCACAGATACGCAGTATTTT,CASSLVGRGGTDTQYF
TRBV9,.,.,TRBJ1-1,TGTGCCAGCAGCAAGGGACCCCAGAACACTGAAGCTTTCTTT,CASSKGPQNTEAFF